The 28 T cell receptor beta chains below were found in one sample sequenced in a study of blood T cell repertoires in COVID-19. Profiling relied on immunoSEQ multiplex PCR, and the TCRdb table lists in-frame clones only, not all of them. The sample yields fewer than 150,000 clones, 84% seen once. Sequencing was carried out using PBMCs or T cells enriched from blood (not recorded which). These receptor sequences come from a woman in her late teens or twenties who had been exposed to COVID-19.

The J gene is TRBJ2-7, the V gene TRBV27; D is perhaps TRBD2 (5 bases). With 8 bases removed from V and 0 bases from J, the gap between germline ends came to 8 bases. CDR1 and CDR2 from the germline V gene are MNHEY and SMNVEV (reference sequence). The CDR3 totals 12 residues. CDR3 DNA: TGTGCCAGCGGTGGGAGCTCCTACGAGCAGTACTTC. Amino acids: CASGGSSYEQYF.

The chain is built from TRBV7-9 and TRBJ2-1; tentative D call: TRBD2 (7 bases). V lost 4 bases, J lost 4 bases, and 14 bases lay in between. CDR3 length: 15 amino acids. In germline, CDR1 is SEHNR, CDR2 FQNEAQ (reference sequence). CDR3 coding DNA: TGTGCCAGCAGCTCGGAGGGGGAGGGGTACAATGAGCAGTTCTTC. Translated, it gives CASSSEGEGYNEQFF. The whole variable domain, filled in from reference TRBV7-9 and TRBJ2-1, reads DTGVSQNPRHKITKRGQNVTFRCDPISEHNRLYWYRQTLGQGPEFLTYFQNEAQLEKSRLLSDRFSAERPKGSFSTLEIQRTEQGDSAMYLCASSSEGEGYNEQFFGPGTRLTVL.

J is TRBJ2-3 and V is TRBV7-8, with 9 bases aligning to TRBD1. Per germline, CDR1 SGHVS and CDR2 FQNEAQ. The J segment lost 4 bases and the V segment lost 4 bases, leaving 6 bases of the junction unmatched. The CDR3 has 15 residues. The CDR3, as DNA: TGTGCCAGCAGCTCCGAGGGACAGGGATCAGATACGCAGTATTTT. This encodes CASSSEGQGSDTQYF.

This clone was found a few times. The V gene is TRBV10-1, the J gene TRBJ2-2, with D possibly being TRBD1 (8 bases). With 8 bases removed from V and 0 bases from J, the gap between germline ends came to 13 bases. CDR1 is WNHNN, CDR2 SYGVQD, per germline (reference sequence). The CDR3 has 15 amino acids. The chain's CDR3 is CASPQGGSNTGELFF. In nucleotides, the CDR3 is TGCGCCAGCCCACAGGGGGGGTCGAACACCGGGGAGCTGTTTTTT.

V usage is TRBV5-1 and J usage is TRBJ1-4; 8 bases align to TRBD1. There are 17 residues in the CDR3. Trimming cost V 2 bases and J 0 bases; bases outside gene matches: 6. Germline CDR1 reads SGHRS; CDR2 reads YFSETQ. The CDR3 here is CASSLGTGPATNEKLFF. For the CDR3, the DNA is TGCGCCAGCAGCTTAGGGACAGGCCCTGCAACTAATGAAAAACTGTTTTTT. The complete variable domain, with remaining parts taken from reference TRBV5-1 and TRBJ1-4, reads KAGVTQTPRYLIKTRGQQVTLSCSPISGHRSVSWYQQTPGQGLQFLFEYFSETQRNKGNFPGRFSGRQFSNSRSEMNVSTLELGDSALYLCASSLGTGPATNEKLFFGSGTQLSVL.

The rearrangement links TRBV9 to TRBJ1-1; TRBD1 might be the D (6 bases). There are 14 residues in the CDR3. CDR1 is SGDLS and CDR2 is YYNGEE in the germline V gene. V gave up 0 bases and J gave up 4 bases, with 10 bases separating them. The CDR3, as DNA: TGTGCCAGCAGCGTAGGGCAGGGGTTCACTGAAGCTTTCTTT. Translated, it gives CASSVGQGFTEAFF.

J is TRBJ1-1 and V is TRBV30; tentative D call: TRBD1 (5 bases). Trimming shortened V by 3 bases and J by 0 bases, and 8 bases separated the two germline ends. Per the germline V gene, CDR1 is GTSNPN and CDR2 is SVGIG (reference sequence). The CDR3 spans 13 residues. The CDR3 sequence is CAWSLGLNTEAFF. The CDR3 DNA reads TGTGCCTGGAGCTTGGGGCTGAACACTGAAGCTTTCTTT.

J is TRBJ1-6 and V is TRBV28, with a weak D call TRBD1 (6 bases). The CDR3 extends over 15 amino acids. V dropped 5 bases and J dropped 6 bases, with 14 bases sitting between them. CDR1 and CDR2 from the germline V gene are MDHEN and SYDVKM. CDR3 DNA: TGTGCCAGCAGTGCGCCGGCACAGGGTAATTCACCCCTCCACTTT. Its protein product is CASSAPAQGNSPLHF.

This clone was observed once. V and J are TRBV7-6 and TRBJ2-1; 12 positions agree with TRBD2. The junction had 8 bases not matched to a gene; V was cut back by 4 bases and J by 7 bases. The CDR3 totals 16 residues. Germline-derived CDR1 and CDR2 are SGHVS and FNYEAQ. Here the CDR3 DNA reads TGTGCCAGCAGCTCACCGACTAGCGGGAGTATAAATGAGCAGTTCTTC. Residues: CASSSPTSGSINEQFF.

In nucleotides, the CDR3 is TGTGCCAGCAGCTCAGGACAAGTGACCGAAAAACTGTTTTTT. As protein: CASSSGQVTEKLFF. The chain combines TRBV7-2 with TRBJ1-4; the D gene is possibly TRBD1 (5 bases). V was cut by 4 bases and J by 8 bases, with 14 bases left in between. The CDR3 is 14 residues long. Germline V gene data show CDR1 as SGHTA and CDR2 as FQGNSA.

The chain combines TRBV9 with TRBJ1-1; 7 bases align to TRBD1. CDR1 SGDLS and CDR2 YYNGEE come from the germline V gene. The CDR3 runs 15 residues. V shed 4 bases and J 3 bases; nucleotides not matched to a gene: 9. The CDR3 sequence is CASSLGIRGDTEAFF. DNA of the CDR3: TGTGCCAGCAGCCTCGGGATCAGGGGGGACACTGAAGCTTTCTTT.

CDR3 DNA sequence: TGTGCCAGCAGCTTAATCGCGGGTTATCGGGAGTGGGCCGGGGAGCTGTTTTTT. Its protein is CASSLIAGYREWAGELFF. The V and J genes are TRBV7-8 and TRBJ2-2; D possibly corresponds to TRBD2 (6 bases). Germline loops: CDR1 SGHVS, CDR2 FQNEAQ. V was shortened by 2 bases and J by 6 bases, with 22 bases between the two germline ends. The CDR3 contains 18 residues.

CDR3 nucleotides: TGTGCCAGCATCGGGGGACAGACTAGCGGGAACAATGAGCAGTTCTTC. Its protein is CASIGGQTSGNNEQFF. The rearrangement joins TRBV2 to TRBJ2-1; TRBD2 matches at 11 bases. The junction had 10 bases not matched to a gene; V was cut back by 7 bases and J by 5 bases. This CDR3 comprises 16 residues. Per germline, CDR1 SNHLY and CDR2 FYNNEI.

This chain joins TRBV6-2 or TRBV6-3 and TRBJ2-4, with 14 positions matching TRBD2. Losses at the gene ends were 6 bases for V and 0 bases for J; bases not matched to a gene: 10. The CDR3 loop spans 19 amino acids. Germline lookup yields CDR1 MNHEY and CDR2 SVGEGT. The CDR3 is CASSLRTSGRQLAKNIQYF. Written as DNA, the CDR3 is TGTGCCAGCAGCCTACGGACTAGCGGGAGGCAACTAGCCAAAAACATTCAGTACTTC.

The chain combines TRBV10-2 with TRBJ1-5; 8 bases align to TRBD1. The CDR3 covers 12 residues. From germline, CDR1 is WSHSY and CDR2 SAAADI. The ends lost 8 bases at V and 7 bases at J; junction bases unmatched: 4. The CDR3 loop is CASRQGRQPQHF. DNA for the CDR3: TGCGCCAGCCGACAGGGGCGGCAGCCCCAGCATTTT.

The chain recombines TRBV30 with TRBJ1-5, with 12 positions matching TRBD1. The CDR3 consists of 17 residues. V lost 0 bases to trimming and J lost 4 bases; unmatched junction nucleotides: 7. Germline CDR1 is GTSNPN and CDR2 is SVGIG (reference sequence). CDR3 in DNA: TGTGCCTGGAGTGTACGAGCGGGACAGGGGGCGAATCAGCCCCAGCATTTT. Translating it yields CAWSVRAGQGANQPQHF.

The chain employs TRBV30 and TRBJ2-7; tentative D call: TRBD1 (5 bases). Germline-derived CDR1 and CDR2 are GTSNPN and SVGIG (reference sequence). Trimming cost V 2 bases and J 6 bases, with 14 bases left between them. CDR3 length equals 13 residues. CDR3 in DNA: TGTGCCTGGAGTACGACCCAGGGAACCGAGCAGTACTTC. This sequence encodes CAWSTTQGTEQYF.

The chain recombines TRBV5-4 with TRBJ2-1, with 12 bases matching TRBD1. CDR3 length: 14 amino acids. The trim removed 4 bases at V and 10 bases at J, leaving 6 bases unmatched. Germline loops: CDR1 SGHNT, CDR2 YYREEE (reference sequence). CDR3 DNA: TGTGCCAGCAGCGTACCCGGGACAGGGGGCGAGCAGTTCTTC. This gives the protein CASSVPGTGGEQFF.

The V gene is TRBV10-3, the J gene TRBJ2-3; TRBD2 matches at 10 bases. The CDR3 has 17 amino acids. Losses at the gene ends were 4 bases for V and 0 bases for J; bases not matched to a gene: 7. Germline CDR1 ENHRY, CDR2 SYGVKD. The CDR3 spells CAISAKPGLASTDTQYF. As DNA, the CDR3 is TGTGCCATCAGTGCCAAACCGGGACTAGCGAGCACAGATACGCAGTATTTT.

There are a few counts of this clone. The rearrangement uses TRBV2 and TRBJ2-2, with 7 bases lining up with TRBD1. Losses at the gene ends were 7 bases for V and 8 bases for J; bases not matched to a gene: 10. The CDR3 is 14 residues long. The V gene's germline CDR1 is SNHLY and CDR2 FYNNEI. Here the CDR3 DNA reads TGTGCCAGCAACAGACAGGGCTTATCTGGGGAGCTGTTTTTT. Encoded protein: CASNRQGLSGELFF.

CDR3 region: CASSFGQGEYNEQFF. CDR3 coding DNA: TGTGCCAGCAGCTTTGGGCAGGGGGAATACAATGAGCAGTTCTTC. The rearrangement links TRBV7-9 to TRBJ2-1, with 7 bases fitting TRBD1. The germline gives CDR1 SEHNR, CDR2 FQNEAQ (reference sequence). Trimming cost V 3 bases and J 4 bases; bases outside gene matches: 6. The CDR3 spans 15 residues.

This clone was found a few times. DNA for the CDR3: TGTGCCAGCAGTGACTCAGCAGGGATCAATTCACCCCTCCACTTT. Protein product: CASSDSAGINSPLHF. J is TRBJ1-6 and V is TRBV6-4; D may be TRBD1 (5 bases). V lost 0 bases and J lost 7, with 10 bases in between. The germline V gene encodes CDR1 MRHNA and CDR2 SNTAGT. This CDR3 has 15 amino acids.

This clone has only one observation. The CDR3 nucleotides read TGTGCCAGCGAGGTAGACAGGGCGGGGGGAGATACGCAGTATTTT. Its protein product is CASEVDRAGGDTQYF. The chain recombines TRBV28 with TRBJ2-3; D is perhaps TRBD2 (8 bases). Per germline, CDR1 MDHEN and CDR2 SYDVKM. The CDR3 has 15 residues. The V end was cut by 8 bases, the J end by 5 bases, with 20 bases between. The full variable domain, with the rest looked up from reference TRBV28 and TRBJ2-3, is DVKVTQSSRYLVKRTGEKVFLECVQDMDHENMFWYRQDPGLGLRLIYFSYDVKMKEKGDIPEGYSVSREKKERFSLILESASTNQTSMYLCASEVDRAGGDTQYFGPGTRLTVL.

The V gene is TRBV7-9, the J gene TRBJ2-7; D call uncertain. The CDR3 consists of 12 residues. Germline CDR1 reads SEHNR; CDR2 reads FQNEAQ (reference sequence). V gave up 2 bases and J gave up 3 bases, with 5 bases separating them. The CDR3 region is CASSLSGYEQYF. The CDR3 DNA reads as TGTGCCAGCAGCTTATCCGGCTACGAGCAGTACTTC.

The genes are TRBV28 and TRBJ2-4; no clear D gene. The ends were cut back, 1 base at V and 0 bases at J, with 13 bases in the middle. The germline V gene encodes CDR1 MDHEN and CDR2 SYDVKM. The CDR3 has 17 amino acids. CDR3 DNA: TGTGCCAGCAGTTTATTCCGTGGAGAACTAGCCAAAAACATTCAGTACTTC. Translation: CASSLFRGELAKNIQYF.

This rearrangement joins TRBV10-3 to TRBJ1-1; 9 positions match TRBD1. V lost 10 bases and J lost 5; bases outside the gene matches: 8. The CDR3 totals 13 residues. Germline V gene sequence: CDR1 ENHRY, CDR2 SYGVKD. CDR3 DNA: TGTGCCACGCTAGGGACAGGGCGAACTGAAGCTTTCTTT. It yields the protein CATLGTGRTEAFF.

The chain recombines TRBV4-1 with TRBJ1-2, with a weak D call TRBD1 (5 bases). V gave up 2 bases and J gave up 2 bases, with 15 bases separating them. The CDR3 has 16 amino acids. Germline lookup yields CDR1 MGHRA and CDR2 YSYEKL. The DNA for the CDR3 is TGCGCCAGCAGCCAACCCGGGGGGGGGAGGAACTATGGCTACACCTTC. Amino acids: CASSQPGGGRNYGYTF.

The chain couples TRBV5-1 to TRBJ2-7; 11 bases are a match to TRBD1. This CDR3 comprises 16 residues. Germline CDR1 is SGHRS and CDR2 is YFSETQ. V dropped 3 bases and J dropped 2; count of bases not matched to a gene: 7. In DNA, the CDR3 is TGCGCCAGCAGCTCTCGGACAGGGGGCTCGACCTACGAGCAGTACTTC. Translating gives CASSSRTGGSTYEQYF. Supplemented by reference TRBV5-1 and TRBJ2-7, the full variable domain reads KAGVTQTPRYLIKTRGQQVTLSCSPISGHRSVSWYQQTPGQGLQFLFEYFSETQRNKGNFPGRFSGRQFSNSRSEMNVSTLELGDSALYLCASSSRTGGSTYEQYFGPGTRLTVT.